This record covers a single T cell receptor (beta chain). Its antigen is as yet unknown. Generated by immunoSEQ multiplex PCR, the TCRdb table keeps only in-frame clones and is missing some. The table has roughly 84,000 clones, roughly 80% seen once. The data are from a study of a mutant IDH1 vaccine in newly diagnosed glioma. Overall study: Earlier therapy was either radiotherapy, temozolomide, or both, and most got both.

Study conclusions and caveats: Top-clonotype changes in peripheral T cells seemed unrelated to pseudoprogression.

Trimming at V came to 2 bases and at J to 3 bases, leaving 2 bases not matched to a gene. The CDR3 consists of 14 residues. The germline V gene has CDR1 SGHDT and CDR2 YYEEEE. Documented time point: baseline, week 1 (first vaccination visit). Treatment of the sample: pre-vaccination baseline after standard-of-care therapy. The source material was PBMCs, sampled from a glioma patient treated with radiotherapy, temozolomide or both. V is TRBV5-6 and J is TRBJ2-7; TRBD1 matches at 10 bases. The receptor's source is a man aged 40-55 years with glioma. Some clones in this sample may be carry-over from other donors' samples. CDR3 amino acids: CASSFGTGDYEQYF. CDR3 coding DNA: TGTGCCAGCAGCTTTGGGACAGGGGACTACGAGCAGTACTTC.